The 3 T cell receptor beta chains in this list originate from one sample, sequenced in a study of T cells in Graves' hyperthyroidism and ophthalmopathy. What was amplified from RNA transcripts were TCR beta CDR3 regions. Carried out on the TCR CDR3, a first-round RT-PCR used the HTBI primer set. Each CDR3 protein is one row after TCRdb ran MiXCR on the multiplex PCR reads. The data contain some 650,000 distinct CDR3 sequences, 15% to 20% of them singletons. The sample taken for sequencing was blood. The receptors shown here come from a woman aged 40 to 55 with Graves' ophthalmopathy.

V gene TRBV7-9 combines with J gene TRBJ1-2; D gene uncertain. The CDR3 length is 12 residues. Germline V CDR1 and CDR2: SEHNR, FQNEAQ (reference sequence). Trimming removed 9 bases at V and 3 bases at J, with 11 bases between. The CDR3 DNA sequence: TGTGCCAGTGAGACGTATTACTATGGCTACACCTTC. It translates to CASETYYYGYTF.

This clonotype has ten or more counts. This chain links TRBV9 with TRBJ2-7, with 10 bases lining up with TRBD2. The germline V gene has CDR1 SGDLS and CDR2 YYNGEE. This CDR3 region has 15 residues. V lost 3 bases, J lost 2 bases, and 5 bases stayed unmatched. CDR3 protein: CASSALAGAPYEQYF. The CDR3 DNA is TGTGCCAGCAGCGCCCTAGCGGGAGCACCCTACGAGCAGTACTTC.

This clonotype was detected ten times or more. This chain connects TRBV7-9 to TRBJ2-1; tentatively, D is TRBD1 or TRBD2 (5 bases each). Germline assignment: CDR1 SEHNR and CDR2 FQNEAQ (reference sequence). The ends were cut back, 2 bases at V and 3 bases at J, with 11 bases in the middle. The CDR3 loop spans 15 amino acids. In nucleotides, the CDR3 is TGTGCCAGCAGCTTAATCTTGGGGGACTACAATGAGCAGTTCTTC. This encodes CASSLILGDYNEQFF. Together with reference TRBV7-9 and TRBJ2-1, the CDR3 gives the full variable domain: DTGVSQNPRHKITKRGQNVTFRCDPISEHNRLYWYRQTLGQGPEFLTYFQNEAQLEKSRLLSDRFSAERPKGSFSTLEIQRTEQGDSAMYLCASSLILGDYNEQFFGPGTRLTVL.